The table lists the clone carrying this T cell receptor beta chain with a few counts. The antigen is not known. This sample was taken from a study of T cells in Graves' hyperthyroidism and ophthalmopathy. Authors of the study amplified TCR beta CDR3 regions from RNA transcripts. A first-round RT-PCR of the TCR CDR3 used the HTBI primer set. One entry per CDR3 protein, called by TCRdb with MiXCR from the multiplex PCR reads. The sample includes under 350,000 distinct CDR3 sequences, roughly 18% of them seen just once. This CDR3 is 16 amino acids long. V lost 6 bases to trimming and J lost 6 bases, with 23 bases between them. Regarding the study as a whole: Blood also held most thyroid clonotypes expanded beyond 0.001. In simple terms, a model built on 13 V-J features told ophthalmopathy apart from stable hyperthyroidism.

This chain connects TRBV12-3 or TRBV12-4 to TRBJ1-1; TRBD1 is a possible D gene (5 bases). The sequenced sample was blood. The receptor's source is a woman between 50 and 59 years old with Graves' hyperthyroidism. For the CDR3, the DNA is TGTGCCAGCAGAACAAAAGAACGGGGGTTGTTCTCTGAAGCTTTCTTT. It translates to CASRTKERGLFSEAFF.